This T cell receptor (beta chain) was recovered during a study of cytomegalovirus exposure and HLA in healthy donors. Comments on this clone: Its target is unknown.

The germline CDR1 and CDR2 sequences are GTSNPN and SVGIG (reference sequence). The CDR3 is made up of 20 amino acids. Trimming stripped 0 bases from V and 11 bases from J, with 37 bases between. Findings and caveats of the study: In a later analysis, compared with equally common non-associated chains, HLA-associated beta chains were more expanded.

It was with 60 Vbeta and 13 Jbeta primers that the PCR ran. Assay used: immunoSEQ multiplex PCR; TCRdb lists only in-frame clones, some missing. This table holds some 150,000 clones, roughly 80% found once. V is TRBV30 and J is TRBJ2-5; D might be TRBD1 (7 bases). This sequence was found in a man in his forties in good health and CMV-seronegative. The sequencing sample was made of PBMCs. The CDR3 sequence: CAWSVPARGALSASSGEQYF. CDR3 nucleotides: TGTGCCTGGAGTGTACCCGCCAGGGGGGCTTTATCAGCGTCCTCGGGGGAGCAGTACTTC.